The present TCR beta chain was sequenced within a study of blood T cell repertoires in COVID-19. Study summary: Spain, Italy and the United States supplied samples that represented acute and convalescent COVID-19.

Clones were sequenced by immunoSEQ multiplex PCR, and TCRdb holds only the in-frame ones, with some missing. The sample holds about 330,000 clones, approximately 92% seen once. The length of the CDR3 is 13 residues. Germline CDR1 and CDR2: SNHLY and FYNNEI. V lost 6 bases to trimming and J lost 6 bases, with 14 bases between them. Sequencing input: PBMCs or T cells enriched from blood (not recorded which). The V and J genes are TRBV2 and TRBJ1-2; D uncertain. The receptor's source is a young woman who had recovered from COVID-19. CDR3 sequence: CASSWESPNGYTF. The CDR3 DNA sequence: TGTGCCAGCAGCTGGGAGTCCCCAAATGGCTACACCTTC.